This T cell receptor beta chain was identified during a study of T-cell reconstitution after alpha-beta-depleted transplantation in children. Study-level points and caveats: The authors attributed T-cell counts and diversity one year after transplant mostly to newly produced T cells. Reported findings indicate that, about two months after transplant, alpha-beta T cells came from several hundred expanded clones, which were derived from non-depleted graft cells. Some patients' high day-60 TCRbeta diversity was traced to surviving recipient T cells and thymic progenitors.

As to this clonotype: Its target is not known.

Researchers prepared the TCRbeta library using unique molecular identifiers, the study reports. TCRdb called the PCR reads again in MiXCR, with one record for every CDR3 protein. Altogether around 800,000 distinct CDR3 sequences are present, less than 20% being singletons, with the ten largest covering just under 5%. V was shortened by 4 bases and J by 0 bases, with 9 bases between the two germline ends. Germline V lookup: CDR1 MNHEY, CDR2 SVGAGI. The CDR3 loop spans 14 amino acids. This material consisted of PBMCs, mostly from graft donor cells, taken 360 days after TCRalphabeta/CD19-depleted stem cell transplant. The genes are TRBV6-5 and TRBJ1-1, with D perhaps TRBD1 (5 bases). This TCR was sampled from a male patient under 18 who had a stem cell transplant for acute lymphoblastic leukemia, so the T cells may come from the graft donor. In DNA, the CDR3 is TGTGCCAGCAGTTCAGGGAGTATGAACACTGAAGCTTTCTTT. Translating it yields CASSSGSMNTEAFF.